This T cell receptor (beta chain) is drawn from a study of cytomegalovirus exposure and HLA in healthy donors. Vbeta (60) and Jbeta (13) primers were used in the PCR. Measured with immunoSEQ multiplex PCR; TCRdb has only the in-frame clones, and not every one. The sample shows some 150,000 clones, roughly 77% of them seen only once. Study observations and caveats: In a later analysis, HLA-associated beta chains showed higher expansion and lower generation probabilities than comparable chains. Near-uniform donor sequencing depth was presumed by presence/absence analyses.

The CDR3 spans 20 residues. V lost 3 bases and J lost 1; bases outside the gene matches: 13. CDR1 and CDR2 (germline): LNHDA, SQIVND (reference sequence). Points on this clone: What it binds is unknown.

The TCR was taken from a woman between 25 and 40 years old in good health and CMV-seronegative. The sequenced sample consisted of PBMCs. The gene calls are TRBV19 and TRBJ2-4; 12 positions match TRBD2. Here the CDR3 reads CASSIEAGLAGSGAKNIQYF. The CDR3 DNA sequence: TGTGCCAGTAGTATTGAGGCCGGACTAGCGGGATCCGGGGCCAAAAACATTCAGTACTTC.